These 20 T cell receptor beta chains were sequenced from one sample in a study of cytomegalovirus exposure and HLA in healthy donors. Both 60 Vbeta primers and 13 Jbeta primers went into the PCR. Only in-frame clones appear in the TCRdb table, and some are missing; sequencing was by immunoSEQ multiplex PCR. The sample lists some 98,000 clones, roughly three quarters occurring once. Sequenced input: PBMCs. These receptor sequences come from a man in his forties or fifties in good health and CMV-seronegative.

The chain joins TRBV7-9 to TRBJ2-5, with 7 bases lining up with TRBD2. The CDR3 totals 15 residues. Per germline, CDR1 SEHNR and CDR2 FQNEAQ (reference sequence). Trimming at V came to 4 bases and at J to 4 bases, leaving 9 bases not matched to a gene. This CDR3 is CASSSLGEGLETQYF. In DNA, the CDR3 is TGTGCCAGCAGCTCCCTGGGGGAGGGACTAGAGACCCAGTACTTC.

This clone is a singleton in its sample. The J gene is TRBJ1-1, the V gene TRBV18; no clear D gene. The V and J ends lost 1 base and 2 bases respectively, with 11 bases between them. The germline V gene encodes CDR1 KGHSH and CDR2 LQKENI. This CDR3 comprises 15 residues. CDR3 sequence reads: CASSPHQPGNTEAFF. In nucleotides, the CDR3 is TGTGCCAGCTCACCACACCAGCCGGGTAACACTGAAGCTTTCTTT.

The chain has TRBV6-1 and TRBJ2-3; D might be TRBD2 (6 bases). This CDR3 comprises 14 residues. Looked up from germline, CDR1 is MNHNS and CDR2 is SASEGT. Trimming took off 6 bases at V and 0 bases at J, with 10 bases between the two ends. The CDR3 region has the DNA TGTGCCAGCAGATTCCGGGGGAGCACAGATACGCAGTATTTT. Translating it yields CASRFRGSTDTQYF.

This CDR3 is CASSRGQTGELFF. The CDR3 DNA reads TGTGCCAGCAGCCGAGGGCAGACCGGGGAGCTGTTTTTT. The J gene is TRBJ2-2, the V gene TRBV5-4; D perhaps matches TRBD2 (5 bases). CDR1 and CDR2 (germline): SGHNT, YYREEE (reference sequence). Trimming took off 4 bases at V and 5 bases at J, with 9 bases between the two ends. The length of the CDR3 is 13 residues.

This chain's CDR3 is CATSPDRGTYEQYF. The CDR3, as DNA: TGTGCCACCTCCCCGGACAGGGGGACCTACGAGCAGTACTTC. This sequence joins TRBV27 and TRBJ2-7; 10 nucleotides match TRBD1. Germline V CDR1 and CDR2: MNHEY, SMNVEV (reference sequence). This CDR3 comprises 14 residues. The trim removed 10 bases at V and 2 bases at J, leaving 8 bases unmatched.

This clone appeared a few times. The V call is TRBV9, the J call TRBJ2-5, with 11 positions matching TRBD1. V lost 3 bases, J lost 4 bases, and 5 bases stayed unmatched. This CDR3 contains 15 residues. From germline, CDR1 is SGDLS and CDR2 YYNGEE. This CDR3 is CASSAGQGAIETQYF. The CDR3 nucleotides are TGTGCCAGCAGCGCCGGACAGGGGGCAATAGAGACCCAGTACTTC.

The chain has TRBV6-1 and TRBJ2-7, with D possibly matching TRBD2 (6 bases). The CDR3 consists of 13 residues. V gave up 5 bases and J gave up 3 bases, with 11 bases separating them. Per germline, CDR1 MNHNS and CDR2 SASEGT. CDR3 loop: CASSSGTFYEQYF. CDR3 in DNA: TGTGCCAGCAGTTCCGGGACTTTCTACGAGCAGTACTTC.

The chain has TRBV19 and TRBJ2-3; TRBD2 matches at 11 bases. Germline V gene sequence: CDR1 LNHDA, CDR2 SQIVND (reference sequence). V lost 7 bases, J lost 4 bases, and 7 bases stayed unmatched. There are 15 residues in the CDR3. The CDR3 DNA reads as TGTGCCAGTAAAACTAGCGGGGGTAGTGCAGATACGCAGTATTTT. Protein product: CASKTSGGSADTQYF.

The gene calls are TRBV9 and TRBJ2-5; 13 bases are shared with TRBD2. Trimming removed 4 bases from V and 5 bases from J; junction bases left unmatched: 8. The length of the CDR3 is 16 residues. The V gene's germline CDR1 is SGDLS and CDR2 YYNGEE. The CDR3: CASSKLAGGHGETQYF. CDR3 coding DNA: TGTGCCAGCAGCAAACTAGCGGGGGGGCATGGGGAGACCCAGTACTTC.

Written as DNA, the CDR3 is TGTGCCAGCTCACCGGGGGACAGGGGGAACCAAGAGACCCAGTACTTC. This translates into CASSPGDRGNQETQYF. The gene calls are TRBV18 and TRBJ2-5, with 11 bases matching TRBD1. The CDR3 extends over 16 amino acids. Germline loops: CDR1 KGHSH, CDR2 LQKENI. J lost 0 bases, V lost 3 bases, and 3 bases had no gene match.

The chain joins TRBV15 to TRBJ1-1, with a possible D match to TRBD1 (5 bases). The CDR3 extends over 13 amino acids. V shed 0 bases and J shed 8 bases, with 10 bases lying between them. Germline V lookup: CDR1 LNHNV, CDR2 YYDKDF (reference sequence). CDR3 region: CATSREGGKEAFF. CDR3 nucleotide sequence: TGTGCCACCAGCAGAGAGGGGGGGAAGGAAGCTTTCTTT.

This clone was observed a handful of times. The gene calls are TRBV27 and TRBJ2-7, with D possibly TRBD1 on 6 matching bases. CDR3 length: 11 amino acids. The V gene's germline CDR1 is MNHEY and CDR2 SMNVEV (reference sequence). Trimming took off 11 bases at V and 3 bases at J, with 11 bases between the two ends. The CDR3 DNA sequence: TGTGCCTCCCGGGACAACTACGAGCAGTACTTC. This encodes CASRDNYEQYF.

The gene calls are TRBV5-6 and TRBJ2-1, with 7 positions matching TRBD1. The V segment lost 4 bases and the J segment 3 bases; nucleotides outside the gene matches: 7. Germline V gene data show CDR1 as SGHDT and CDR2 as YYEEEE. The CDR3 has 15 amino acids. CDR3 sequence: CASSTGTAFYNEQFF. CDR3 DNA: TGTGCCAGCAGCACCGGGACAGCATTCTACAATGAGCAGTTCTTC.

This clone was seen only once. V and J are TRBV6-1 and TRBJ2-3; D is unclear. Deletions cut 6 bases from V and 2 bases from J, with 9 bases between. The CDR3 is 13 residues long. The germline V gene has CDR1 MNHNS and CDR2 SASEGT. The DNA for the CDR3 is TGTGCCAGCAGGGCCGGGTCCACAGATACGCAGTATTTT. Its translation: CASRAGSTDTQYF.

This rearrangement joins TRBV30 to TRBJ1-2; 8 nucleotides agree with TRBD1. V lost 7 bases to trimming and J lost 8 bases; unmatched junction nucleotides: 9. The CDR3 runs 12 residues. The V gene's germline CDR1 is GTSNPN and CDR2 SVGIG (reference sequence). The CDR3 here is CASRGLARGYTF. CDR3 in DNA: TGTGCCTCCAGGGGGCTAGCTAGAGGCTACACCTTC.

The sample holds a few counts of this clone. The rearrangement uses TRBV28 and TRBJ1-4, with D maybe TRBD1 (6 bases). The length of the CDR3 is 14 residues. CDR1 is MDHEN and CDR2 is SYDVKM in the germline V gene. Trimming left V 2 bases short and J 8 bases short, with 12 bases between. CDR3 residues: CASSLGGQGEKLFF. For the CDR3, the DNA is TGTGCCAGCAGTTTAGGGGGACAAGGCGAAAAACTGTTTTTT.

The V call is TRBV10-3, the J call TRBJ2-7, with TRBD2 matching over 11 bases. Per germline, CDR1 ENHRY and CDR2 SYGVKD. V lost 2 bases and J lost 3; bases outside the gene matches: 9. This CDR3 region has 17 residues. The chain's CDR3 is CAISESLAGGLRYEQYF. CDR3 nucleotides: TGTGCCATCAGTGAGAGCCTAGCGGGGGGACTCCGCTACGAGCAGTACTTC.

The chain uses TRBV4-1 and TRBJ1-6; TRBD1 matches 11 bases. This CDR3 has 14 amino acids. With V trimmed by 4 bases and J by 9 bases, 2 bases remained unmatched. Germline loops: CDR1 MGHRA, CDR2 YSYEKL. The CDR3 reads CASSLGTGGSPLHF. In DNA form, the CDR3 reads TGCGCCAGCAGCCTCGGGACAGGGGGTTCACCCCTCCACTTT.

This clone was observed a few times. This chain joins TRBV7-6 and TRBJ2-7; tentatively, D is TRBD2 (6 bases). Germline lookup yields CDR1 SGHVS and CDR2 FNYEAQ. With 5 bases removed from V and 6 bases from J, the gap between germline ends came to 17 bases. There are 14 residues in the CDR3. CDR3 in DNA: TGTGCCAGCAGCGCCGGTACCCAGCGGGTCGAGCAGTACTTC. The encoded protein is CASSAGTQRVEQYF. The full variable domain, in which reference TRBV7-6 and TRBJ2-7 provide the parts outside the CDR3, is GAGVSQSPRYKVTKRGQDVALRCDPISGHVSLYWYRQALGQGPEFLTYFNYEAQQDKSGLPNDRFSAERPEGSISTLTIQRTEQRDSAMYRCASSAGTQRVEQYFGPGTRLTVT.

In nucleotides, the CDR3 is TGCGCCAGCAGCTCACAGGGGTTTACCGGGGAGCTGTTTTTT. Translated, it gives CASSSQGFTGELFF. The V and J genes are TRBV5-1 and TRBJ2-2; 7 positions agree with TRBD1. Germline-derived CDR1 and CDR2 are SGHRS and YFSETQ. Unmatched junction bases numbered 4, after V lost 3 bases and J lost 5 bases. The CDR3 length is 14 residues. The entire variable domain, with the rest obtained from reference TRBV5-1 and TRBJ2-2, is as follows: KAGVTQTPRYLIKTRGQQVTLSCSPISGHRSVSWYQQTPGQGLQFLFEYFSETQRNKGNFPGRFSGRQFSNSRSEMNVSTLELGDSALYLCASSSQGFTGELFFGEGSRLTVL.